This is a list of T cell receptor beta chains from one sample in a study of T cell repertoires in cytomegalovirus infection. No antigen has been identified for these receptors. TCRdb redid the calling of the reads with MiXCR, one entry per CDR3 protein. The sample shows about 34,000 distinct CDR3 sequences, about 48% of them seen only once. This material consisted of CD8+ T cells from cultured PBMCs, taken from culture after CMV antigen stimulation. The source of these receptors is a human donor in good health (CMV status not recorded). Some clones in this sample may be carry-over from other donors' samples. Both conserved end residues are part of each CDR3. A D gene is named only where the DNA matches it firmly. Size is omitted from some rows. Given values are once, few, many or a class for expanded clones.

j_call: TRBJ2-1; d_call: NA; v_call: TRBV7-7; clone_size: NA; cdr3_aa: CASSPLEGGFSYNEQFF; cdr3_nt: TGTGCTAGCAGCCCTCTGGAGGGGGGATTTTCCTACAATGAGCAGTTCTTC
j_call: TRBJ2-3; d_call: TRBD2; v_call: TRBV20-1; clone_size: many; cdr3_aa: CSARDFRLAATDTQYF; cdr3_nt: TGCAGTGCTAGAGATTTCAGGCTAGCGGCCACAGATACGCAGTATTTT
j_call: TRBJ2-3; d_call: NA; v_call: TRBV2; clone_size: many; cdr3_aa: CASSETSWGLSATDTQYF; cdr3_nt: TGTGCCAGCAGTGAAACTAGCTGGGGACTTAGCGCCACAGATACGCAGTATTTT
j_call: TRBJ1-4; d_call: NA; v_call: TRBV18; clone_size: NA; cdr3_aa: CASSPRGGPSTNEKLFF; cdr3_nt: TGTGCCAGCTCACCACGCGGGGGGCCCTCAACTAATGAAAAACTGTTTTTT
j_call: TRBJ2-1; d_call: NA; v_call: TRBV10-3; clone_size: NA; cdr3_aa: CAISPGGSYNEQFF; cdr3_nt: TGTGCCATCAGTCCCGGGGGTTCCTACAATGAGCAGTTCTTC
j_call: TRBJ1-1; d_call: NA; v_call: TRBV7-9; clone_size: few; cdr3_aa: CASSLAHSLYPTEAFF; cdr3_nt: TGTGCCAGCAGCTTAGCTCACAGCCTTTATCCCACTGAAGCTTTCTTT
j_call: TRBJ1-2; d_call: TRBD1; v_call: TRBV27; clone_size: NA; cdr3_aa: CASRPGQGARGYTF; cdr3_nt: TGTGCCAGCAGACCGGGACAGGGGGCGCGAGGCTACACCTTC
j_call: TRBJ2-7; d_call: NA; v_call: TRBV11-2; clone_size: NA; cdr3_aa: CASSRAWLFREQYF; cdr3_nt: TGTGCCAGCAGCCGAGCCTGGCTGTTCCGGGAGCAGTACTTC
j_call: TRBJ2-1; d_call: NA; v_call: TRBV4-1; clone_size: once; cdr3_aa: CASSQVSYNEQFF; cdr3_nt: TGCGCCAGCAGCCAAGTGTCCTACAATGAGCAGTTCTTC
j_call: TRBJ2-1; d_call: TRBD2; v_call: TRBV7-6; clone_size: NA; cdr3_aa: CASSLARSGGARYNEQFF; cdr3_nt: TGTGCCAGCAGCTTAGCGCGGAGCGGGGGGGCCCGGTACAATGAGCAGTTCTTC
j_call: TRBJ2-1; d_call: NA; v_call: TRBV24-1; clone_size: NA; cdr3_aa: CATSDGFLTGPLDEQFF; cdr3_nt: TGTGCCACCAGTGATGGGTTTTTGACAGGACCGCTGGATGAGCAGTTCTTC
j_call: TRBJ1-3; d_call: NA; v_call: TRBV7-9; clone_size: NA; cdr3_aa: CASSLKFSTSGNTIYF; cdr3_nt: TGTGCCAGCAGCTTAAAGTTCTCCACCTCTGGAAACACCATATATTTT
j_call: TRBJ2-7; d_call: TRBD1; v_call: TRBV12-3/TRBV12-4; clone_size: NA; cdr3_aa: CASSNPGQGALIYEQYF; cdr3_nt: TGTGCCAGCAGTAATCCGGGACAGGGTGCTTTGATCTACGAGCAGTACTTC
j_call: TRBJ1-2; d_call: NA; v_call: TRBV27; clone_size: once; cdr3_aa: CASSLLGGASYGYTF; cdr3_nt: TGTGCCAGCAGTTTACTTGGCGGGGCCTCCTATGGCTACACCTTC
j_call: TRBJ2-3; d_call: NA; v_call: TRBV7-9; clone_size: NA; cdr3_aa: CASSPTHGADTQYF; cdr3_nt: TGTGCCAGCAGCCCGACACACGGGGCAGATACGCAGTATTTT
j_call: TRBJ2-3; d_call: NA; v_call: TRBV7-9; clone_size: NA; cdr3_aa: CASSKQLGWPDTQYF; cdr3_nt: TGTGCCAGCAGCAAGCAACTGGGTTGGCCAGATACGCAGTATTTT
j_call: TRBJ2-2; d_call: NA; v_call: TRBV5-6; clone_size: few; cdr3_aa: CASSLGNTGELFF; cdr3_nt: TGTGCCAGCAGCTTGGGGAACACCGGGGAGCTGTTTTTT
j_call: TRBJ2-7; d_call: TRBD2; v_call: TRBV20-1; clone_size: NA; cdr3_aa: CSARDIAGDYEQYF; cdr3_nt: TGCAGTGCTAGAGATATAGCGGGAGACTACGAGCAGTACTTC
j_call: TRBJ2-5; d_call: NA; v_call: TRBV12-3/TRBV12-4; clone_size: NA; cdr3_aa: CASRGGGPQETQYF; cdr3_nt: TGTGCCAGCAGGGGGGGAGGACCCCAAGAGACCCAGTACTTC
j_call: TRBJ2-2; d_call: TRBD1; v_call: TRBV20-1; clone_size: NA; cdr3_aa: CSASQTGVNTGELFF; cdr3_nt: TGCAGTGCTTCCCAGACAGGGGTTAACACCGGGGAGCTGTTTTTT
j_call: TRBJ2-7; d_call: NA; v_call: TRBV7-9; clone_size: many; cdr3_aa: CASSLEVAEQYF; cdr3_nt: TGTGCCAGCAGCTTAGAGGTAGCAGAGCAGTACTTC
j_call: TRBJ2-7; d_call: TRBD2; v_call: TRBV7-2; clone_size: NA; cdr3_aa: CASSLGLAGHSYEQYF; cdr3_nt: TGTGCCAGCAGCTTAGGACTAGCGGGACATTCCTACGAGCAGTACTTC
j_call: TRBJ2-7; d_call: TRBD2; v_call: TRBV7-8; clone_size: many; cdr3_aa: CASSLRGGLYEQYF; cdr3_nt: TGTGCCAGCAGCCTGCGGGGGGGGCTCTACGAGCAGTACTTC
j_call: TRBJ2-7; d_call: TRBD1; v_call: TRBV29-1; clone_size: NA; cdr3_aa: CSVKDRDRYEQYF; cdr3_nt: TGCAGCGTCAAGGACAGGGACCGCTACGAGCAGTACTTC
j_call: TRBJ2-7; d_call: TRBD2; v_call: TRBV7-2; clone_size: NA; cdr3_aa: CASSLGVAGAYEQYF; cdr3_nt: TGTGCCAGCAGCTTAGGGGTAGCGGGAGCCTACGAGCAGTACTTC
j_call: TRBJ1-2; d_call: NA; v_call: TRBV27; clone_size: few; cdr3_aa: CASRTQGANYGYTF; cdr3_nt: TGTGCCAGCAGAACACAGGGAGCTAACTATGGCTACACCTTC
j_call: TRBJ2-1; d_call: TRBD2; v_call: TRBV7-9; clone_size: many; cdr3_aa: CASSWTSGSSYNEQFF; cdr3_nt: TGTGCCAGCAGTTGGACTAGCGGCAGCTCCTACAATGAGCAGTTCTTC
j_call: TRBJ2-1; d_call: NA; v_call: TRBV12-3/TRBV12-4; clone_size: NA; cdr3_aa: CASSFSHPYNEQFF; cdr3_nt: TGTGCCAGCAGTTTCAGTCACCCCTACAATGAGCAGTTCTTC
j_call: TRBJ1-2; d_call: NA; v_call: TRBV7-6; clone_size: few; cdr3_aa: CASSLATWAGGYGYTF; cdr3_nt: TGTGCCAGCAGCTTAGCTACCTGGGCGGGCGGCTATGGCTACACCTTC
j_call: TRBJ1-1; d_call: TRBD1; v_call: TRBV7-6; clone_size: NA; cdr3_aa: CASSRGQTTEAFF; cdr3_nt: TGTGCCAGCAGCCGGGGACAGACCACTGAAGCTTTCTTT
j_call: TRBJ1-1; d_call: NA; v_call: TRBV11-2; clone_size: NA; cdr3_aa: CASSLGVSTEAFF; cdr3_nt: TGTGCCAGCAGCTTAGGGGTTTCCACTGAAGCTTTCTTT
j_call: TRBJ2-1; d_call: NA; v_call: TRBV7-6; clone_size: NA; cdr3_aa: CASSLIWVSSYTEQFF; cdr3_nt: TGTGCCAGTAGCTTAATCTGGGTCAGCTCCTACACTGAGCAGTTCTTC
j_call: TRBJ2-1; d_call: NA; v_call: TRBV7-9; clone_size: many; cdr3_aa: CACSLLVISTYNEQFF; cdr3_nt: TGTGCTTGCAGCTTGTTGGTAATATCCACCTACAATGAGCAGTTCTTC
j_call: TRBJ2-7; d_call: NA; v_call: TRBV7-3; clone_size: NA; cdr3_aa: CASSVDSTYEQYF; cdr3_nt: TGTGCCAGCAGCGTAGACAGTACCTACGAGCAGTACTTC
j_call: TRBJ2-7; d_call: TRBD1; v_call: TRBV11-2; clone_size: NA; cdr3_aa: CASSFGTGQFWEQYF; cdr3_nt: TGTGCCAGCAGTTTCGGGACAGGGCAATTCTGGGAGCAGTACTTC
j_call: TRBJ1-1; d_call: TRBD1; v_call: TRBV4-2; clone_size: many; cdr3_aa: CASSQRDRASTEAFF; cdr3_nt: TGTGCCAGCAGCCAGAGGGACAGGGCCAGCACTGAAGCTTTCTTT
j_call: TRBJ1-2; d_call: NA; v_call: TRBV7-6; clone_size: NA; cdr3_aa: CASSSGQNYGYTF; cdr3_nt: TGTGCCAGCAGCTCGGGACAAAACTATGGCTACACCTTC
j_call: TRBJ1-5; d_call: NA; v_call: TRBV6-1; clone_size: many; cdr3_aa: CASRQQGNSNQPQHF; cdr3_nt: TGTGCCAGCAGACAACAGGGAAATAGCAATCAGCCCCAGCATTTT
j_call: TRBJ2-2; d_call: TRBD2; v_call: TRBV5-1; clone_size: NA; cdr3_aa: CASSLKPSGSGTGELFF; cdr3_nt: TGCGCCAGCAGCTTGAAGCCTAGCGGGAGCGGCACCGGGGAGCTGTTTTTT
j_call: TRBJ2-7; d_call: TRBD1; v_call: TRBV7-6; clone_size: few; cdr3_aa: CASSSSRGRGSYEQYF; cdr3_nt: TGTGCCAGCAGCTCATCCAGGGGGCGTGGGTCCTACGAGCAGTACTTC
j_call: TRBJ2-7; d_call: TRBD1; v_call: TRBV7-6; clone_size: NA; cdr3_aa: CASSQTGQNYEQYF; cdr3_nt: TGTGCCAGCAGCCAAACGGGACAGAACTACGAGCAGTACTTC
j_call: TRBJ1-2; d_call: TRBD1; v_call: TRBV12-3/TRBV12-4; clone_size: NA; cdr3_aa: CASSKTGMDYTF; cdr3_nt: TGTGCCAGCAGTAAGACAGGGATGGACTACACCTTC
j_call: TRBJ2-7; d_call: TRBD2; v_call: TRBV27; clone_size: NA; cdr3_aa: CASSITSASGYEQYF; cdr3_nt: TGTGCCAGCAGTATTACTAGCGCGAGCGGATACGAGCAGTACTTC
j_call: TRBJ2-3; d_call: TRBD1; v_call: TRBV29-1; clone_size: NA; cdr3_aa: CSVPGQEDSNTQYF; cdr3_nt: TGCAGCGTTCCTGGACAGGAAGATTCAAATACGCAGTATTTT
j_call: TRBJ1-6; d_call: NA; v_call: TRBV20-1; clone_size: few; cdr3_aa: CSARDLTGSYNSPLHF; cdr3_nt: TGCAGTGCTAGAGATTTAACAGGCTCCTATAATTCACCCCTCCACTTT
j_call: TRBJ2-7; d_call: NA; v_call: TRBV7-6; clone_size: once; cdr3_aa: CASSLSGEQYF; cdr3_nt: TGTGCCAGCAGCTTATCAGGGGAGCAGTACTTC
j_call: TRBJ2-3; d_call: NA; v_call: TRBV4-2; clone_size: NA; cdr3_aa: CASSQVGRSSTDTQYF; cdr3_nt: TGTGCCAGCAGCCAAGTTGGGAGATCTAGTACAGATACGCAGTATTTT
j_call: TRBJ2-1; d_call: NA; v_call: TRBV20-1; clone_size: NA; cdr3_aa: CIRAPPLVGNNEQFF; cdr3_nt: TGCATCAGAGCCCCCCCGTTAGTGGGGAACAATGAGCAGTTCTTC
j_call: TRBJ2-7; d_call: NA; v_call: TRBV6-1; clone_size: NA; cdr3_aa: CASSGPLSQGWTLSSYEQYF; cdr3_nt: TGTGCCAGCAGTGGGCCACTATCCCAGGGGTGGACTCTAAGCTCCTACGAGCAGTACTTC